This T cell receptor beta chain was found in a study of regulatory T cells in long-lasting Graves disease. This clonotype was counted at least ten times. What it binds is not known. Whole-study results and caveats: Reduced TCR diversity was observed in persistent Graves' patients versus newly diagnosed patients. It was in persistent disease that TRBV28, TRBJ1-2 and TRBJ2-5 were favored.

Described time point: newly diagnosed GD, antithyroid drugs for less than 3 months. Isolated PBMC RNA provided the starting material for the TCR library. To make TCR beta libraries, researchers used iRepertoire HTBI primers and Arm-PCR of CDR3 regions. TCRdb re-called the multiplex PCR reads with MiXCR, one entry per CDR3 protein. The data show about 420,000 distinct CDR3 sequences, 15% to 20% seen once. The CDR3 contains 15 residues. Trimming took 1 base from V and 0 from J, leaving 8 bases between them. CDR1 and CDR2 (germline): SGHKS, YYEKEE (reference sequence). The same data also went into a second study, on T cells in Graves' hyperthyroidism and ophthalmopathy.

The sequence came from a woman between 18 and 30 years old with Graves disease. Sequenced here: peripheral blood mononuclear cells (PBMCs), sampled at new diagnosis, from a patient treated with antithyroid drugs. The chain couples TRBV5-5 to TRBJ1-5; TRBD1 is a possible D gene (6 bases). CDR3 protein: CASSLTGNSNQPQHF. The CDR3 nucleotides are TGTGCCAGCAGCTTGACAGGGAATAGCAATCAGCCCCAGCATTTT.